This T cell receptor (beta chain) was identified during a study of technical replicates of blood from four donors. Produced via immunoSEQ multiplex PCR; TCRdb's table is partial and in-frame only. The table lists about 16,000 clones, approximately 87% of them singletons. CDR3 length: 15 residues. The germline gives CDR1 SNHLY, CDR2 FYNNEI. Losses at the gene ends were 2 bases for V and 8 bases for J; bases not matched to a gene: 7. The source of this sequence is a human donor in good health. The sample consisted of PBMCs. The chain couples TRBV2 to TRBJ1-2, with TRBD1 identical over 11 bases. As DNA, the CDR3 is TGTGCCAGCAGTGAAAGGGACAGGGGGGAAGGAGGCTACACCTTC. Translating gives CASSERDRGEGGYTF. Complete variable domain (other parts from reference TRBV2 and TRBJ1-2): EPEVTQTPSHQVTQMGQEVILRCVPISNHLYFYWYRQILGQKVEFLVSFYNNEISEKSEIFDDQFSVERPDGSNFTLKIRSTKLEDSAMYFCASSERDRGEGGYTFGSGTRLTVV.